Listed below are T cell receptor beta chains from one sample, sequenced in a study of blood T cells in healthy people across ages. MiXCR was run by TCRdb on the 5' RACE reads, yielding one entry per CDR3 protein. The profile covers 650,000 to 1,000,000 distinct CDR3 sequences, with approximately 35% appearing a single time and roughly 13% taken by the ten largest. Sequencing was done on a sample of blood. These TCRs come from a man younger than 35 in good health. Each CDR3 is given with its conserved first and last residue. A D gene is named only where the DNA matches it firmly. Size values are once, few and many counts, or a class for expanded clones, and some rows have none.

v_gene	d_gene	j_gene	abundance	CDR3aa	CDR3nt
TRBV20-1	-	TRBJ2-3	-	CSARDELVVGTQYF	TGCAGTGCTAGAGATGAACTCGTAGTCGGTACGCAGTATTTT
TRBV9	-	TRBJ2-5	-	CASSGPWPYNEQYF	TGTGCCAGCAGCGGCCCTTGGCCATACAATGAGCAGTACTTC
TRBV7-2	-	TRBJ1-2	-	CASSLAMGDYTF	TGTGCCAGCAGCTTGGCCATGGGGGATTACACCTTC
TRBV5-6	-	TRBJ2-5	-	CASSVSPEETQYF	TGTGCCAGCAGCGTGAGTCCCGAAGAGACCCAGTACTTC
TRBV12-3/TRBV12-4	-	TRBJ2-5	once	CASSCGTTGETQYF	TGTGCCAGCAGTTGCGGGACCACGGGCGAGACCCAGTACTTC
TRBV6-2/TRBV6-3	-	TRBJ1-1	few	CASSRRPGENTEAFF	TGTGCCAGCAGCCGGAGGCCTGGGGAGAACACTGAAGCTTTCTTT
TRBV7-2	TRBD1	TRBJ2-5	-	CASSLGQGTNEQYF	TGTGCCAGCAGTCTGGGACAGGGGACCAATGAGCAGTACTTC
TRBV4-1	-	TRBJ1-5	-	CASSQRTESNQPQHF	TGCGCCAGCAGCCAACGGACGGAGAGCAATCAGCCCCAGCATTTT
TRBV7-9	-	TRBJ2-1	few	CASSLEAGASNEQFF	TGTGCCAGCAGCTTAGAGGCGGGCGCATCGAATGAGCAGTTCTTC
TRBV9	-	TRBJ2-2	-	CASSVTGNTGELFF	TGTGCCAGCAGCGTCACAGGGAACACCGGGGAGCTGTTTTTT
TRBV10-3	-	TRBJ1-4	few	CAISEAAGAEKLFF	TGTGCCATCAGTGAGGCGGCAGGGGCCGAAAAACTGTTTTTT
TRBV18	-	TRBJ1-2	-	CASSPLSAEGGYTF	TGTGCCAGCTCACCACTCTCCGCCGAGGGTGGCTACACCTTC
TRBV12-3/TRBV12-4	-	TRBJ2-2	few	CASRVTNTGELFF	TGTGCCAGCAGGGTCACGAACACCGGGGAGCTGTTTTTT
TRBV6-1	TRBD1	TRBJ1-5	-	CASSVGQAGQPQHF	TGTGCCAGCAGTGTGGGACAGGCGGGTCAGCCCCAGCATTTT
TRBV4-1	-	TRBJ1-4	-	CASSQEARNEKLFF	TGCGCCAGCAGCCAAGAAGCCAGGAATGAAAAACTGTTTTTT
TRBV28	-	TRBJ2-1	-	CASSLTGRGHEQFF	TGTGCCAGCAGTTTAACGGGCAGGGGCCATGAGCAGTTCTTC
TRBV4-2	TRBD1	TRBJ1-1	few	CASSQDLSRGVTEAFF	TGTGCCAGCAGCCAAGATTTGTCCAGGGGGGTCACTGAAGCTTTCTTT
TRBV7-9	-	TRBJ1-1	-	CASSLGQSPGTEAFF	TGTGCCAGCAGCTTGGGGCAGAGTCCGGGAACTGAAGCTTTCTTT
TRBV29-1	-	TRBJ2-7	once	CSVVRPGSYEQYF	TGCAGCGTTGTTCGGCCCGGGTCCTACGAGCAGTACTTC
TRBV20-1	-	TRBJ1-5	few	CSARASNQPQHF	TGCAGTGCTCGAGCTAGCAATCAGCCCCAGCATTTT
TRBV20-1	-	TRBJ1-1	-	CSARSDTSNTEAFF	TGCAGTGCTAGATCCGACACTTCGAACACTGAAGCTTTCTTT
TRBV7-8	-	TRBJ1-1	-	CASSLVGGGSPNTEAFF	TGTGCCAGCAGCTTAGTCGGAGGCGGGTCCCCGAACACTGAAGCTTTCTTT
TRBV25-1	-	TRBJ1-1	-	CASGRRGTEAFF	TGTGCCAGCGGACGGAGGGGGACTGAAGCTTTCTTT
TRBV20-1	-	TRBJ2-1	few	CSATRDGPNEQFF	TGCAGTGCTACGCGGGACGGACCCAATGAGCAGTTCTTC
TRBV27	-	TRBJ2-5	-	CASSSRRHNEQYF	TGTGCCAGCAGCTCCCGGCGGCACAATGAGCAGTACTTC
TRBV10-3	TRBD2	TRBJ2-3	few	CAIRGVGTSTDTQYF	TGTGCCATCCGGGGGGTAGGAACTAGCACAGATACGCAGTATTTT
TRBV18	-	TRBJ2-3	once	CASSPPNTGDTQYF	TGTGCCAGCTCACCACCTAATACCGGAGATACGCAGTATTTT
TRBV7-2	-	TRBJ2-1	-	CASSSSGTTYNEQFF	TGTGCCAGCAGCTCCTCCGGGACCACCTACAATGAGCAGTTCTTC
TRBV2	TRBD1	TRBJ1-1	-	CASKGQLMNTEAFF	TGTGCCAGCAAGGGACAGCTGATGAACACTGAAGCTTTCTTT
TRBV27	-	TRBJ2-6	few	CASSLVPDMSVLTF	TGTGCCAGCAGTTTAGTTCCGGACATGTCCGTCCTGACTTTC
TRBV6-2/TRBV6-3	-	TRBJ2-5	-	CASSLGDYYNEQYF	TGTGCCAGCAGTTTGGGGGATTACTACAATGAGCAGTACTTC
TRBV14	-	TRBJ1-6	-	CASSPGGSGGNSPLHF	TGTGCCAGCAGCCCGGGCGGTTCGGGAGGCAATTCACCCCTCCACTTT
TRBV6-2/TRBV6-3	-	TRBJ2-2	-	CASSSTWTGELFF	TGTGCCAGCAGCTCAACGTGGACCGGGGAGCTGTTTTTT
TRBV12-5	-	TRBJ2-5	many	CASGVLPAGGYQETQYF	TGTGCTAGTGGTGTACTCCCCGCAGGGGGGTACCAAGAGACCCAGTACTTC
TRBV2	-	TRBJ2-5	-	CASSEAGGGPLSKETQYF	TGTGCCAGCAGTGAAGCGGGGGGGGGGCCCCTATCTAAAGAGACCCAGTACTTC
TRBV20-1	TRBD1	TRBJ2-1	many	CSASGQGVWNEQFF	TGCAGTGCTAGTGGCCAGGGGGTTTGGAATGAGCAGTTCTTC
TRBV20-1	-	TRBJ1-1	-	CSAREVWQAEAFF	TGCAGTGCTAGAGAGGTTTGGCAGGCTGAAGCTTTCTTT
TRBV7-3	-	TRBJ2-3	-	CASSLRQGGANNAQYF	TGTGCCAGCAGCTTAAGGCAGGGGGGGGCCAATAATGCGCAGTATTTT
TRBV20-1	-	TRBJ2-5	few	CSATREETQYF	TGCAGTGCAACGAGAGAAGAGACCCAGTACTTC
TRBV14	-	TRBJ2-3	few	CASSQQGIGTDTQYF	TGTGCCAGCAGCCAACAGGGCATCGGTACAGATACGCAGTATTTT
TRBV2	-	TRBJ1-2	few	CASSGDSTYGYTF	TGTGCCAGCAGTGGAGACAGTACCTATGGCTACACCTTC
TRBV25-1	-	TRBJ2-5	-	CASSESTAQETQYF	TGTGCCAGCAGTGAATCGACGGCTCAAGAGACCCAGTACTTC
TRBV7-3	TRBD1	TRBJ2-7	many	CASSPKPGQGLSYEQYF	TGTGCCAGCAGCCCGAAACCCGGACAGGGCTTGTCCTACGAGCAGTACTTC
TRBV30	-	TRBJ1-2	few	CAWSVSAPYGYTF	TGTGCCTGGAGTGTTTCCGCCCCGTATGGCTACACCTTC
TRBV28	-	TRBJ2-2	-	CASSLFRRGTGELFF	TGTGCCAGCAGTTTATTTCGGCGGGGCACCGGGGAGCTGTTTTTT
TRBV10-3	TRBD1	TRBJ1-2	-	CAISEPDRGRYGYTF	TGTGCCATCAGTGAGCCGGACAGGGGCCGGTATGGCTACACCTTC
TRBV5-1	TRBD2	TRBJ2-2	-	CASSLSSGYAGELFF	TGCGCCAGCAGCTTGTCTAGCGGTTATGCCGGGGAGCTGTTTTTT